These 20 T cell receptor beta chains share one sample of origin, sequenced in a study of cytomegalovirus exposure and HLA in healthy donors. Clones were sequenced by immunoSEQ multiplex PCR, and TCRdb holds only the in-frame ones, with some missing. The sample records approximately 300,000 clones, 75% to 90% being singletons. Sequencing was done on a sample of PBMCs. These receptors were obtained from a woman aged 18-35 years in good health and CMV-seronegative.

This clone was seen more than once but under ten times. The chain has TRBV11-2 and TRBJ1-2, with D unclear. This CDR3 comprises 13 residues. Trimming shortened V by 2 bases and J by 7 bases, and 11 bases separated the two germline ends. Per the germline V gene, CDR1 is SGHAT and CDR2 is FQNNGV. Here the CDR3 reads CASSLTLESGYTF. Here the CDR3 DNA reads TGTGCCAGCAGCTTAACTCTAGAGAGTGGCTACACCTTC.

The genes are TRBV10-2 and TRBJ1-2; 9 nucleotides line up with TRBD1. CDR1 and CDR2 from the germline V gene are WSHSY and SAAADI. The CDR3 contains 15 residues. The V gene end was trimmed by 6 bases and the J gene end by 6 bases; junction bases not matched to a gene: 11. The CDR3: CASSSGQGYGNGYTF. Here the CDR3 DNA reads TGCGCCAGCAGCTCGGGACAGGGCTATGGAAATGGCTACACCTTC.

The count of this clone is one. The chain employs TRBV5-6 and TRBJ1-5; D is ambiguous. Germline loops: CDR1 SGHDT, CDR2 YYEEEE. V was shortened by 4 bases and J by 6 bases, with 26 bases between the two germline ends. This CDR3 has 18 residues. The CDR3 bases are TGTGCCAGCAGCCCCCCGGGAGCCTACTGGGAGTTGGGTCAGCCCCAGCATTTT. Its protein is CASSPPGAYWELGQPQHF.

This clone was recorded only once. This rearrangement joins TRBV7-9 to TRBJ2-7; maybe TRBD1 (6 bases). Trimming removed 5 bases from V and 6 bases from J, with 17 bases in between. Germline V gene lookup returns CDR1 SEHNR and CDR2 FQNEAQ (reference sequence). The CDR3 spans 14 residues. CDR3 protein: CASSQGYRESEQYF. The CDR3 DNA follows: TGTGCCAGCAGCCAAGGTTACAGGGAATCCGAGCAGTACTTC.

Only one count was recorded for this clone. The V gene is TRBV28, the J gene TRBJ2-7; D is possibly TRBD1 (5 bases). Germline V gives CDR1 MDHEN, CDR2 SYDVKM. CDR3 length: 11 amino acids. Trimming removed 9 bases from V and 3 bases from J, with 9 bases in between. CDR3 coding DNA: TGTGCCAGTCTCAGGGACTACGAGCAGTACTTC. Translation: CASLRDYEQYF.

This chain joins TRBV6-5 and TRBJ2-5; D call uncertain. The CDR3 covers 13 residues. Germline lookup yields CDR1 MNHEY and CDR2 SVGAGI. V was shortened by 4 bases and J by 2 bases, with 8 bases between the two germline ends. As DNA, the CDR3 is TGTGCCAGCAGTTCCAGGATACAAGAGACCCAGTACTTC. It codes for CASSSRIQETQYF.

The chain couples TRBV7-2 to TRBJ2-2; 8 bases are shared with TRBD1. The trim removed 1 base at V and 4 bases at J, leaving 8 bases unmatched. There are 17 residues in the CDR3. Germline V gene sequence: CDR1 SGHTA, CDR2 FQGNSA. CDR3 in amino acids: CASSLEPQGARTGELFF. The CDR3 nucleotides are TGTGCCAGCAGCTTAGAACCGCAGGGGGCGCGCACCGGGGAGCTGTTTTTT.

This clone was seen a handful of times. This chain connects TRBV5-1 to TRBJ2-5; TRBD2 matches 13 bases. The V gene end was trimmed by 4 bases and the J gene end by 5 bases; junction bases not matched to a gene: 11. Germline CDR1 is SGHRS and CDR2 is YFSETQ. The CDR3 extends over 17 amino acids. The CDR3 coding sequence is TGCGCCAGCAGCGTGGGACTAGCGGGAAGCTGGGAGGAGACCCAGTACTTC. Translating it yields CASSVGLAGSWEETQYF.

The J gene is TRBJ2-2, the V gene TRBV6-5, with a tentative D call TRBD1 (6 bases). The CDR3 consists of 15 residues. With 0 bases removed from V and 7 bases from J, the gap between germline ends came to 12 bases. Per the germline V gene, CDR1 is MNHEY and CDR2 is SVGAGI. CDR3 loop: CASSYSTGWDGELFF. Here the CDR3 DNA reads TGTGCCAGCAGTTACTCAACAGGGTGGGACGGGGAGCTGTTTTTT.

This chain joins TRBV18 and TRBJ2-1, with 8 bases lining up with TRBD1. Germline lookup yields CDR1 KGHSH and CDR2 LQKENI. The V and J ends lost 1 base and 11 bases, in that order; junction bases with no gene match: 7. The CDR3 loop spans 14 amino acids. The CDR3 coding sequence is TGTGCCAGCTCACCACTAGCACAGGGGGGTCAGCAGTTCTTC. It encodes CASSPLAQGGQQFF.

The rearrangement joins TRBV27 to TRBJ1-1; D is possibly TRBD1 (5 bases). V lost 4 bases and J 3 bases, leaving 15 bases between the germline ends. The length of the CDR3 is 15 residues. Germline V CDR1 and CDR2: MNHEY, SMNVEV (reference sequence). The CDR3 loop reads CASSWGEAGHTEAFF. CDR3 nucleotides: TGTGCCAGCAGTTGGGGAGAGGCGGGGCACACTGAAGCTTTCTTT.

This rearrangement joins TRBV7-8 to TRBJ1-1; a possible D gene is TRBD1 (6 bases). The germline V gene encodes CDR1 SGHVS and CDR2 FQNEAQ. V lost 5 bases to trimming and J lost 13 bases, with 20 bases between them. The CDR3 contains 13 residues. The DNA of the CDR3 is TGTGCCAGCAGCCCGCCGGGGGGGCAAAGGGTTTTCTTT. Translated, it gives CASSPPGGQRVFF.

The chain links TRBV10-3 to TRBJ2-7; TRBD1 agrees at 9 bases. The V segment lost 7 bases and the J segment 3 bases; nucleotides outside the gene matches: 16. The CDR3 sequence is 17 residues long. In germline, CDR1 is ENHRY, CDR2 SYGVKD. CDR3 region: CAITPGTGPGSLYEQYF. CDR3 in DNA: TGTGCCATCACCCCCGGGACAGGGCCCGGATCGCTCTACGAGCAGTACTTC.

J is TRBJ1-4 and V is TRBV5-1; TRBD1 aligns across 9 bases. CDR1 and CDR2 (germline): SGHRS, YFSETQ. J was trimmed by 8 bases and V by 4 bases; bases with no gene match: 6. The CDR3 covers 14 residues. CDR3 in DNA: TGCGCCAGCAGCCCGGACAGGGGTGGGGAAAAACTGTTTTTT. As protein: CASSPDRGGEKLFF.

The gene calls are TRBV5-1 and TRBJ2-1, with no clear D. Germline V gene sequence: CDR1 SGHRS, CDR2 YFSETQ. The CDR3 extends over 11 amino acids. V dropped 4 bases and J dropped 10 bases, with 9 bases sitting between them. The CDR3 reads CASSGTVEQFF. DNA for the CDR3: TGCGCCAGCAGCGGTACAGTGGAGCAGTTCTTC. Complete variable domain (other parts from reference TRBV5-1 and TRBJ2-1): KAGVTQTPRYLIKTRGQQVTLSCSPISGHRSVSWYQQTPGQGLQFLFEYFSETQRNKGNFPGRFSGRQFSNSRSEMNVSTLELGDSALYLCASSGTVEQFFGPGTRLTVL.

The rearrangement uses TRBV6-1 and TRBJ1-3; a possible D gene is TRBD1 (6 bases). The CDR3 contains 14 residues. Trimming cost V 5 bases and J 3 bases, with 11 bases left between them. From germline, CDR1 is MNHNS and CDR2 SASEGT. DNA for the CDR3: TGTGCCAGCAGTAGCGACAGGTTTGGAAACACCATATATTTT. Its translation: CASSSDRFGNTIYF.

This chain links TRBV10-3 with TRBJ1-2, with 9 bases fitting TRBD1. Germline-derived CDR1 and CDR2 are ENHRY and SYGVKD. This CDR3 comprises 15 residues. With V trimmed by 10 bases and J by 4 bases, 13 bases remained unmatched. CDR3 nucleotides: TGTGCCACAAGCGACGAGACAGGGGGTGTCTATGGCTACACCTTC. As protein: CATSDETGGVYGYTF.

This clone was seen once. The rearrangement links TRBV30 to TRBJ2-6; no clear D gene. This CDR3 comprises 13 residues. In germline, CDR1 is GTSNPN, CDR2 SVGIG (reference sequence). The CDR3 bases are TGTGCAGCGCACCGGGTAGGGGCCAACGTCCTGACTTTC. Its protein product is CAAHRVGANVLTF.

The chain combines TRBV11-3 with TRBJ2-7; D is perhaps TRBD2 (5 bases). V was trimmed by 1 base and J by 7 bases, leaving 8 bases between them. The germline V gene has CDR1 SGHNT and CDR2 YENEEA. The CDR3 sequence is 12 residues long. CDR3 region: CASSLGPGEQYF. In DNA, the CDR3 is TGTGCCAGCAGCTTAGGCCCGGGGGAGCAGTACTTC.

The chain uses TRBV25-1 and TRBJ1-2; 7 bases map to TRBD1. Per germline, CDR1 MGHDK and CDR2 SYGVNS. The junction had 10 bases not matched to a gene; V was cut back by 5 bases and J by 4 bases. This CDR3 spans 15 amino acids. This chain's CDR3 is CASSPSGQLFYGYTF. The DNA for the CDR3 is TGTGCCAGCAGTCCGTCGGGACAGCTTTTCTATGGCTACACCTTC.